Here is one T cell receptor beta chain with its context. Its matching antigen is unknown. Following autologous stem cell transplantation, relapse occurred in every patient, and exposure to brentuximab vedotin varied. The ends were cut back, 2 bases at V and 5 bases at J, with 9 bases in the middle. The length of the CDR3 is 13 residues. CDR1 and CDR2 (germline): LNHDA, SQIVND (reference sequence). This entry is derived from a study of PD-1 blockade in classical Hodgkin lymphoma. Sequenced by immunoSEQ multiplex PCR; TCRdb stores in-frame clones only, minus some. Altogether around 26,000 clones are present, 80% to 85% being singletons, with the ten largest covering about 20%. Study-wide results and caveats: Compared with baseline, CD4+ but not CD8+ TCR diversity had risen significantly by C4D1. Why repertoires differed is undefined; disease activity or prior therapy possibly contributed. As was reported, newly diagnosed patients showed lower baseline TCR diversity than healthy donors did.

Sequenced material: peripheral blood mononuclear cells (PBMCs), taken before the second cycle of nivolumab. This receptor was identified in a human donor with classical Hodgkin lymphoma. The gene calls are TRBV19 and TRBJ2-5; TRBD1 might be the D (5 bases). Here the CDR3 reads CASSISRDETQYF. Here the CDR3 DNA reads TGTGCCAGTAGTATAAGCAGGGATGAGACCCAGTACTTC.